This TCR beta chain was found in a study of a mutant IDH1 vaccine in newly diagnosed glioma. About the study: Treated patients, approximately 60% male and around 38% female, averaged about 40 years of age. Therapy received beforehand was radiotherapy, temozolomide, or both, with most patients given both.

V dropped 4 bases and J dropped 0 bases, with 4 bases sitting between them. CDR1 and CDR2 (germline): SQVTM, ANQGSEA. CDR3 length equals 12 residues. TCRdb's copy holds only in-frame clones and misses some; the assay was immunoSEQ multiplex PCR. The table records about 34,000 clones, over 60% of them present only once. Overall study results and limits: Vaccination elicited immune responses in 93.3% of patients.

In its sample, this clone was seen a few times. Its antigen is unidentified. Specified time point: baseline, week 1 (first vaccination visit). As to treatment: pre-vaccination baseline after standard-of-care therapy. Each astrocytoma in the donors was new, WHO grade 3 or 4, IDH1-mutant and ATRX-lost. The sample was peripheral blood mononuclear cells (PBMCs), taken from a glioma patient treated with radiotherapy, temozolomide or both. The receptor's source is a middle-aged man with glioma. Some clones in this sample may be carry-over from other donors' samples. The V gene is TRBV29-1, the J gene TRBJ1-3; D not resolved. The CDR3, as DNA: TGCAGCGTTGCTCTCTCTGGAAACACCATATATTTT. Protein: CSVALSGNTIYF. The variable domain in full, with the rest retrieved from reference TRBV29-1 and TRBJ1-3, is SAVISQKPSRDICQRGTSLTIQCQVDSQVTMMFWYRQQPGQSLTLIATANQGSEATYESGFVIDKFPISRPNLTFSTLTVSNMSPEDSSIYLCSVALSGNTIYFGEGSWLTVV.